The next 28 T cell receptor beta chains were all read from a single sample in a study of response to subunit inactivated influenza vaccine. In TCRdb, the RT-PCR reads were re-called with MiXCR into one record per CDR3 protein. The sample has about 540,000 distinct CDR3 sequences, around 21% seen once. The sample also formed part of further work on T cells expressing NK-cell markers. From that report: Researchers built TCR beta cDNA using 5'RACE template switching with UMIs.

The sample consisted of CD4+ T cells sorted from PBMCs, taken approximately 13 days after vaccination. The receptors originated from a man aged 50-60 years who received an inactivated influenza vaccine.

This clonotype was counted at least ten times. The V gene is TRBV12-3 or TRBV12-4, the J gene TRBJ2-1; D unresolved. V shed 1 base and J shed 5 bases, with 6 bases lying between them. The CDR3 runs 13 residues. CDR3 region: CASSLGVNNEQFF. CDR3 bases: TGTGCCAGCAGTTTAGGGGTCAACAATGAGCAGTTCTTC.

This rearrangement joins TRBV11-1 to TRBJ2-3; TRBD2 matches at 9 bases. Losses at the gene ends were 2 bases for V and 5 bases for J; bases not matched to a gene: 17. This CDR3 has 19 residues. CDR1 and CDR2 (germline): SGHAT, FQDESV (reference sequence). The DNA of the CDR3 is TGTGCCAGCAGCTTATTTGGCTGGGGCGGGAGGGCCGATGAAGATACGCAGTATTTT. The encoded protein is CASSLFGWGGRADEDTQYF.

The rearrangement uses TRBV24-1 and TRBJ2-1; D gene uncertain. In germline, CDR1 is KGHDR, CDR2 SFDVKD. This CDR3 contains 16 residues. Trimming took 6 bases from V and 4 from J, leaving 18 bases between them. The CDR3 bases are TGTGCCACCAGTCATGGACCAGAAGCCCCTTACAATGAGCAGTTCTTC. Translation: CATSHGPEAPYNEQFF.

In its sample, this clonotype was seen a few times. The gene calls are TRBV20-1 and TRBJ1-1; D not resolved. Germline CDR1 is DFQATT and CDR2 is SNEGSKA (reference sequence). Trimming cost V 3 bases and J 0 bases, with 8 bases left between them. The CDR3 loop spans 13 amino acids. Here the CDR3 reads CSASWNLNTEAFF. The CDR3 coding sequence is TGCAGTGCTAGTTGGAATCTGAACACTGAAGCTTTCTTT.

This clonotype was detected only a few times. The V call is TRBV20-1, the J call TRBJ2-7; TRBD1 matches 8 bases. The V and J ends lost 0 bases and 6 bases, in that order; junction bases with no gene match: 10. CDR3 length: 15 residues. Germline V gene data show CDR1 as DFQATT and CDR2 as SNEGSKA (reference sequence). The CDR3, as DNA: TGCAGTGCTAGAGATTTTGGACAGGGTCGATCCGAGCAGTACTTC. Residues: CSARDFGQGRSEQYF.

The table lists this clonotype with a few counts. The chain combines TRBV20-1 with TRBJ1-1; D possibly corresponds to TRBD1 (5 bases). V was trimmed by 3 bases and J by 0 bases, leaving 8 bases between them. The CDR3 spans 13 residues. CDR1 and CDR2 (germline): DFQATT, SNEGSKA (reference sequence). As DNA, the CDR3 is TGCAGTGCTAGTCCAGGGATGAACACTGAAGCTTTCTTT. Its protein is CSASPGMNTEAFF.

Points on this clonotype: The junction does not match germline at one end; this may be a read error. The chain has TRBV4-1 and TRBJ2-2, with D possibly TRBD2 on 6 matching bases. The CDR3 is 17 amino acids. Germline V lookup: CDR1 MGHRA, CDR2 YSYEKL. CDR3: CASRRVGSLNKAGGLFF. CDR3 nucleotides: TGCGCCAGCAGACGAGTCGGATCGCTCAATAAGGCCGGGGGGCTGTTTTTT.

The rearrangement uses TRBV2 and TRBJ2-4; tentatively, D is TRBD2 (6 bases). There are 15 residues in the CDR3. From germline, CDR1 is SNHLY and CDR2 FYNNEI. Trimming stripped 3 bases from V and 3 bases from J, with 12 bases between. The CDR3 spells CASSEFGGGKNIQYF. The CDR3, as DNA: TGTGCCAGCAGTGAGTTCGGGGGAGGCAAAAACATTCAGTACTTC. The full variable domain, rest sourced from reference TRBV2 and TRBJ2-4, is EPEVTQTPSHQVTQMGQEVILRCVPISNHLYFYWYRQILGQKVEFLVSFYNNEISEKSEIFDDQFSVERPDGSNFTLKIRSTKLEDSAMYFCASSEFGGGKNIQYFGAGTRLSVL.

Details on this clonotype: A single base separates this from a much larger clone, so it may be a read error. The rearrangement links TRBV20-1 to TRBJ2-7; tentatively, D is TRBD2 (5 bases). The CDR3 extends over 14 amino acids. CDR1 and CDR2 from the germline V gene are DFQATT and SNEGSKA (reference sequence). CDR3 sequence reads: CSVVARDGGYEQYF. The DNA for the CDR3 is TGCAGCGTAGTAGCGCGAGACGGTGGGTACGAGCAGTACTTC.

The CDR3 is CASSPPKQPPEAFF. Here the CDR3 DNA reads TGTGCCAGCTCACCACCGAAACAGCCTCCTGAAGCTTTCTTT. The chain is built from TRBV18 and TRBJ1-1; no clear D. The CDR3 has 14 amino acids. Trimming removed 0 bases at V and 6 bases at J, with 11 bases between. From germline, CDR1 is KGHSH and CDR2 LQKENI.

The table lists this clonotype with a few counts. The gene calls are TRBV20-1 and TRBJ2-1, with a tentative D call TRBD2 (6 bases). The CDR3 consists of 15 residues. V lost 0 bases, J lost 6 bases, and 15 bases lay in between. Per germline, CDR1 DFQATT and CDR2 SNEGSKA (reference sequence). Here the CDR3 DNA reads TGCAGTGCTAGAGATCAGCTAGCGCCCCTCAATGAGCAGTTCTTC. It yields the protein CSARDQLAPLNEQFF.

V is TRBV7-9 and J is TRBJ2-1, with 13 bases aligning to TRBD2. The V and J ends lost 2 bases and 9 bases, in that order; junction bases with no gene match: 4. CDR1 and CDR2 (germline): SEHNR, FQNEAQ (reference sequence). This CDR3 contains 15 residues. This chain's CDR3 is CASSLRTSGSSEQFF. Here the CDR3 DNA reads TGTGCCAGCAGCTTACGGACTAGCGGGAGTAGTGAGCAGTTCTTC.

This clonotype showed up just a few times. The gene calls are TRBV6-5 and TRBJ2-5; weak D call: TRBD2 (5 bases). This CDR3 has 16 residues. CDR1 and CDR2 (germline): MNHEY, SVGAGI. V lost 2 bases and J 0 bases, leaving 13 bases between the germline ends. This chain's CDR3 is CASSYSGFTYQETQYF. The CDR3 DNA reads as TGTGCCAGCAGTTACAGCGGATTCACGTACCAAGAGACCCAGTACTTC.

This sequence joins TRBV20-1 and TRBJ2-3; TRBD2 aligns across 10 bases. The CDR3 is made up of 15 amino acids. Germline CDR1 and CDR2: DFQATT and SNEGSKA (reference sequence). The trim removed 3 bases at V and 6 bases at J, leaving 9 bases unmatched. CDR3 sequence: CSARLAGATRDTQYF. CDR3 sequence (DNA): TGCAGTGCTAGGCTAGCGGGGGCCACGAGGGATACGCAGTATTTT.

This clonotype was counted many times. V is TRBV7-9 and J is TRBJ1-1, with D tentatively TRBD1 (5 bases). From germline, CDR1 is SEHNR and CDR2 FQNEAQ (reference sequence). Trimming removed 4 bases at V and 0 bases at J, with 9 bases between. CDR3 size: 14 residues. CDR3 protein: CASSSRVVNTEAFF. CDR3 coding DNA: TGTGCCAGCAGCTCCAGGGTAGTGAACACTGAAGCTTTCTTT. Full variable domain (rest looked up from reference TRBV7-9 and TRBJ1-1): DTGVSQNPRHKITKRGQNVTFRCDPISEHNRLYWYRQTLGQGPEFLTYFQNEAQLEKSRLLSDRFSAERPKGSFSTLEIQRTEQGDSAMYLCASSSRVVNTEAFFGQGTRLTVV.

This clonotype appeared a few times. The chain carries TRBV4-2 and TRBJ2-7, with D possibly matching TRBD1 (6 bases). Trimming took 0 bases from V and 5 from J, leaving 8 bases between them. The CDR3 has 13 residues. From germline, CDR1 is LGHNA and CDR2 YNFKEQ. The CDR3 region is CASSQDRDNEQYF. The DNA of the CDR3 is TGTGCCAGCAGCCAAGACAGGGACAACGAGCAGTACTTC.

The sample holds many counts of this clonotype. The chain has TRBV7-9 and TRBJ2-7, with D hard to call. Germline assignment: CDR1 SEHNR and CDR2 FQNEAQ (reference sequence). The V end was cut by 4 bases, the J end by 3 bases, with 4 bases between. This CDR3 region has 11 residues. The CDR3 region is CASSSYYEQYF. The DNA of the CDR3 is TGTGCCAGCAGCTCATACTACGAGCAGTACTTC.

The CDR3 bases are TGCGCCAGCAGCGAGACAGGGGGTCGACACTACGAGCAGTACTTC. Translation: CASSETGGRHYEQYF. The chain employs TRBV4-1 and TRBJ2-7, with TRBD1 identical over 9 bases. The CDR3 has 15 amino acids. V shed 5 bases and J 3 bases; nucleotides not matched to a gene: 8. Germline-derived CDR1 and CDR2 are MGHRA and YSYEKL.

This clonotype turned up a few times. This chain connects TRBV20-1 to TRBJ2-5; 7 bases match TRBD2. Germline loops: CDR1 DFQATT, CDR2 SNEGSKA (reference sequence). CDR3 size: 15 residues. Losses at the gene ends were 3 bases for V and 2 bases for J; bases not matched to a gene: 9. The CDR3 region has the DNA TGCAGTGCTAGGATAAGCGGGAACAAGCAAGAGACCCAGTACTTC. Its translation: CSARISGNKQETQYF.

The CDR3 DNA follows: TGCGCCAGCAGCTTGATTCTAGCGGGGTCCTACAATGAGCAGTTCTTC. Its translation: CASSLILAGSYNEQFF. This chain uses TRBV5-1 with TRBJ2-1; the match to TRBD2 covers 9 bases. In germline, CDR1 is SGHRS, CDR2 YFSETQ. The CDR3 spans 16 residues. The junction had 3 bases not matched to a gene; V was cut back by 1 base and J by 1 base.

The rearrangement uses TRBV20-1 and TRBJ2-1; maybe TRBD1 (6 bases). CDR1 and CDR2 from the germline V gene are DFQATT and SNEGSKA (reference sequence). V lost 1 base and J lost 6, with 19 bases in between. CDR3 length: 16 amino acids. The CDR3: CSARATGQRGTNEQFF. The CDR3 nucleotides read TGCAGTGCTAGAGCGACGGGACAAAGGGGAACCAATGAGCAGTTCTTC.

The gene calls are TRBV20-1 and TRBJ1-6; tentatively, D is TRBD1 (5 bases). CDR1 DFQATT and CDR2 SNEGSKA come from the germline V gene (reference sequence). The CDR3 runs 16 residues. Trimming stripped 0 bases from V and 7 bases from J, with 16 bases between. The CDR3 DNA reads as TGCAGTGCTAGAGATGGCCCGACAGCAGCCAATTCACCCCTCCACTTT. This encodes CSARDGPTAANSPLHF.

The genes are TRBV19 and TRBJ2-1; the D is unclear. The CDR3 length is 14 residues. Trimming took 1 base from V and 4 from J, leaving 8 bases between them. The germline V gene has CDR1 LNHDA and CDR2 SQIVND (reference sequence). In nucleotides, the CDR3 is TGTGCCAGTAGTATAGTTGGTGGTTACAATGAGCAGTTCTTC. It specifies CASSIVGGYNEQFF.

The J gene is TRBJ2-7, the V gene TRBV12-3 or TRBV12-4; D perhaps matches TRBD2 (6 bases). The CDR3 is made up of 14 amino acids. Trimming pared 3 bases from V and 6 bases from J, leaving 15 bases between. CDR3 DNA: TGTGCCAGCAGTTTGGACGGGAGTAGTGCCGAGCAGTACTTC. It specifies CASSLDGSSAEQYF.

The V and J genes are TRBV6-1 and TRBJ2-2; D may be TRBD1 (5 bases). Between the trimmed V and J ends, which lost 6 bases and 2 bases, there was a span of 10 bases. The CDR3 has 14 amino acids. Germline values: CDR1 MNHNS, CDR2 SASEGT. CDR3 in DNA: TGTGCCAGCAGAAGGACACTTAACACCGGGGAGCTGTTTTTT. This translates into CASRRTLNTGELFF.

The sample holds many counts of this clonotype. The J gene is TRBJ2-5, the V gene TRBV12-3 or TRBV12-4; D possibly corresponds to TRBD1 (5 bases). Trimming cost V 5 bases and J 3 bases, with 10 bases left between them. The CDR3 is 13 amino acids. CDR3 coding DNA: TGTGCCAGCAGTCCCCAGACAGAAGAGACCCAGTACTTC. Translating it yields CASSPQTEETQYF.

V usage is TRBV5-4 and J usage is TRBJ1-3; D is ambiguous. V lost 1 base to trimming and J lost 0 bases, with 11 bases between them. This CDR3 has 16 amino acids. The germline V gene has CDR1 SGHNT and CDR2 YYREEE (reference sequence). This CDR3 is CASSLQSGRSGNTIYF. CDR3 DNA: TGTGCCAGCAGCTTGCAAAGCGGTCGCTCTGGAAACACCATATATTTT.

This chain connects TRBV29-1 to TRBJ2-5, with TRBD1 identical over 11 bases. The V segment lost 7 bases and the J segment 1 base; nucleotides outside the gene matches: 8. This CDR3 has 15 residues. The germline CDR1 and CDR2 sequences are SQVTM and ANQGSEA. The DNA of the CDR3 is TGCAGCGCTGCACTGGGGACAGGGGGCCAAGAGACCCAGTACTTC. Translating gives CSAALGTGGQETQYF.